Listed below are T cell receptor beta chains from one sample, sequenced in a study of T cells after yellow fever vaccination. TCRdb fed the 5' RACE reads into MiXCR, producing one record per CDR3 protein. The repertoire holds a few hundred thousand distinct CDR3 sequences, with roughly 5.6% as singletons. The sample was CD4+ T cells sorted from PBMCs, taken on the day of the yellow fever booster vaccination. These receptors were collected from a man between 18 and 35 years old who received the YFV17D yellow fever vaccine. Each CDR3 is given with its conserved first and last residue. Each record gives: V gene, clone size, J gene, D gene, CDR3 DNA, CDR3 protein. The D gene is left open where the match is weak. Clone size appears in some rows only: once, few, many, or a class for an expanded clone.

TRBV3-1	few	TRBJ2-2	TRBD1	TGTGCCAGCAGCCCATCTCCGGGACAGTCCACCGGGGAGCTGTTTTTT	CASSPSPGQSTGELFF
TRBV7-2	few	TRBJ2-5	NA	TGTGCCAGCAGCTTAATGGGCTTCCAAGAGACCCAGTACTTC	CASSLMGFQETQYF
TRBV29-1	many	TRBJ2-1	NA	TGCAGCGCCTATCGTCCGGGAGTCTGGAATGAGCAGTTCTTC	CSAYRPGVWNEQFF
TRBV5-5	few	TRBJ1-4	NA	TGTGCCAGCAGCCTGTACAGTGCAACTAATGAAAAACTGTTTTTT	CASSLYSATNEKLFF
TRBV15	NA	TRBJ1-6	NA	TGTGCCACCAGCAGTGTCAGGGGAATCCCCCTCCACTTT	CATSSVRGIPLHF
TRBV19	few	TRBJ1-1	NA	TGTGCCAGTAGTACCACGACACCAACTGAAGCTTTCTTT	CASSTTTPTEAFF
TRBV19	NA	TRBJ1-5	NA	TGTGCCAGTAGTACCCACTCAACGGGGAGCAATCAGCCCCAGCATTTT	CASSTHSTGSNQPQHF
TRBV7-2	many	TRBJ1-1	NA	TGTGCCAGCAGTCTTTCCTACCCCGTGGGTCCCAGGACTGAAGCTTTCTTT	CASSLSYPVGPRTEAFF
TRBV3-1	NA	TRBJ2-2	NA	TGTGCCAGCAGCCAAGTCCCAAACACCGGGGAGCTGTTTTTT	CASSQVPNTGELFF
TRBV4-1	NA	TRBJ1-1	NA	TGCGCCAGCAGCCAAGAGCGCCGATACTTCGTGAACACTGAAGCTTTCTTT	CASSQERRYFVNTEAFF
TRBV7-2	NA	TRBJ2-3	TRBD2	TGTGCCAGCAGCTTATTAGCGGGGGGGATCACAGATACGCAGTATTTT	CASSLLAGGITDTQYF
TRBV12-3/TRBV12-4	NA	TRBJ2-5	NA	TGTGCCAGCACCGACACAATGGACCAAGAGACCCAGTACTTC	CASTDTMDQETQYF
TRBV28	few	TRBJ1-1	NA	TGTGCCAGCAGGGGACACAACACTGAAGCTTTCTTT	CASRGHNTEAFF
TRBV7-8	few	TRBJ1-1	TRBD1	TGTGCCAGCAGGTTAATGGGGACAGAAAACACTGAAGCTTTCTTT	CASRLMGTENTEAFF
TRBV4-3	few	TRBJ2-1	NA	TGCGCCAGCAGCCAGGGGGGAAGACAGGGAAATGATGAGCAGTTCTTC	CASSQGGRQGNDEQFF
TRBV9	many	TRBJ2-3	TRBD1	TGTGCCAGCAGCGTAGAGCCCGGACAGGGTCTTCTAGATACGCAGTATTTT	CASSVEPGQGLLDTQYF
TRBV18	many	TRBJ1-1	TRBD1	TGTGCCAGCTCACCAAGACAGGGGATGAACACTGAAGCTTTCTTT	CASSPRQGMNTEAFF
TRBV19	few	TRBJ1-1	TRBD1	TGTGCCAGTAGCGACAGGGGAAGGAACACTGAAGCTTTCTTT	CASSDRGRNTEAFF
TRBV2	few	TRBJ2-1	NA	TGTGCCAGCAGCGAAGGACAGAGCTCCTACAATGAGCAGTTCTTC	CASSEGQSSYNEQFF
TRBV4-1	NA	TRBJ1-3	NA	TGCGCCAGCAGCCAAGGTCACAGTGTCTCTGGAAACACCATATATTTT	CASSQGHSVSGNTIYF
TRBV5-1	many	TRBJ2-2	NA	TGCGCCAGCGGCGAAATGAACACCGGGGAGCTGTTTTTT	CASGEMNTGELFF
TRBV7-2	many	TRBJ2-3	NA	TGTGCCAGCAGCACCGGTCAGACAGATACGCAGTATTTT	CASSTGQTDTQYF
TRBV12-3/TRBV12-4	few	TRBJ1-4	NA	TGTGCCAGCAGTGCTGGATTCATCGGGGGAAAACTGTTTTTT	CASSAGFIGGKLFF
TRBV6-1	few	TRBJ1-5	NA	TGTGCCAGCAGTGAAGCCCACCCGCAGTTTACCCAGCATTTT	CASSEAHPQFTQHF
TRBV6-5	many	TRBJ2-7	TRBD1	TGTGCCAGCAATAGACAGGGCTCCTACGAGCAGTACTTC	CASNRQGSYEQYF
TRBV19	NA	TRBJ2-3	TRBD2	TGTGCCAGTAGTATAGAACCTAGCGGGCCCCAGTATTTT	CASSIEPSGPQYF
TRBV6-5	NA	TRBJ2-5	NA	TGTGCCAGCAGTTACCAGGCGGGTGGGGAGACCCAGTACTTC	CASSYQAGGETQYF
TRBV4-3	NA	TRBJ1-3	NA	TGCGCCAGCAGCCAAGGGGAGGGAAACACCATATATTTT	CASSQGEGNTIYF
TRBV6-5	many	TRBJ2-5	NA	TGTGCCAGCAGCGGTTGGAAGACCCAGTACTTC	CASSGWKTQYF
TRBV3-1	few	TRBJ1-2	NA	TGTGCCAGCAGCCTCTCGGACCTCTCTGGCTACACCTTC	CASSLSDLSGYTF
TRBV12-5	NA	TRBJ2-3	NA	TGTGCTAGTGGCCGTCGAGGGGACGGCAGCACAGATACGCAGTATTTT	CASGRRGDGSTDTQYF
TRBV10-3	few	TRBJ1-1	TRBD1	TGTGCCATCAGGGACAGGTCCGGGACTGAAGCTTTCTTT	CAIRDRSGTEAFF
TRBV7-2	few	TRBJ1-5	NA	TGTGCCAGCAGCTTAACAGGCGCTCAGCCCCAGCATTTT	CASSLTGAQPQHF
TRBV7-9	NA	TRBJ2-7	NA	TGTGCCAGCAGCTTTTTTGACGAGCAGTACTTC	CASSFFDEQYF
TRBV5-1	NA	TRBJ1-2	TRBD1	TGCGCCAGCAGCTCCGGACAGGGGGAAAACTATGGCTACACCTTC	CASSSGQGENYGYTF
TRBV30	NA	TRBJ1-1	NA	TGTGCCTTAGTAGCGAGGGGCACTGAAGCTTTCTTT	CALVARGTEAFF
TRBV27	few	TRBJ2-3	NA	TGTGCCAGCAGACAAAGGGGCACAGATACGCAGTATTTT	CASRQRGTDTQYF
TRBV6-6	few	TRBJ1-5	NA	TGTGCCAGCAGAGGGGGAGGGGGGGGCAATCAGCCCCAGCATTTT	CASRGGGGGNQPQHF
TRBV2	NA	TRBJ1-2	NA	TGTGCCAGTTCCCGCAGTGATGGGAATGGCTACACCTTC	CASSRSDGNGYTF
TRBV7-9	NA	TRBJ2-5	NA	TGTGCCAGCAGCTTAGCAGGCAGGGCTAAAGAGACCCAGTACTTC	CASSLAGRAKETQYF
TRBV6-6	NA	TRBJ2-4	NA	TGTGCCAGCAGTTTTGCGGGGTCCCTAGCCAAAAACATTCAGTACTTC	CASSFAGSLAKNIQYF
TRBV7-9	many	TRBJ2-3	NA	TGTGCCAGCAGTACTGACTGGGGGACGGGTAGCACAGATACGCAGTATTTT	CASSTDWGTGSTDTQYF
TRBV20-1	NA	TRBJ2-5	TRBD1	TGCAGTGCTAGAGACCAGGACAGGGAGACCCAGTACTTC	CSARDQDRETQYF
TRBV28	few	TRBJ2-2	NA	TGTGCCAGCAGTTTACATCCGAGAGGGGCCACCGGGGAGCTGTTTTTT	CASSLHPRGATGELFF
TRBV12-3/TRBV12-4	many	TRBJ2-1	NA	TGTGCCAGCAGTTTCCCACCGAGCTCCTACAATGAGCAGTTCTTC	CASSFPPSSYNEQFF
TRBV12-3/TRBV12-4	NA	TRBJ2-5	NA	TGTGCCAGCAGTGCCCCGGGGCTCCCAAAAGAGACCCAGTACTTC	CASSAPGLPKETQYF
TRBV7-9	many	TRBJ1-3	NA	TGTGCCAGCAGCTTTGGAGTGCCTGGAAACACCATATATTTT	CASSFGVPGNTIYF
TRBV18	NA	TRBJ2-5	NA	TGTGCCAGCTCACTCCCCTTTGGATGGGAGACCCAGTACTTC	CASSLPFGWETQYF
TRBV3-1	many	TRBJ1-5	NA	TGTGCCAGCAGCCCCTTTGGGCCCGACAGCAATCAGCCCCAGCATTTT	CASSPFGPDSNQPQHF
TRBV4-2	few	TRBJ2-3	TRBD1	TGTGCCAGCAGCCAACTGGGACAGTCTAGCACAGATACGCAGTATTTT	CASSQLGQSSTDTQYF
TRBV27	few	TRBJ1-5	TRBD1	TGTGCCAGCAGTTCAGGGACAGGGCTAAATCGGCCCCAGCATTTT	CASSSGTGLNRPQHF
TRBV6-5	many	TRBJ2-7	TRBD2	TGTGCCAGCAGTTACTCGTATCGGGGGGGACACTACGAGCAGTACTTC	CASSYSYRGGHYEQYF
TRBV30	few	TRBJ2-7	NA	TGTGCCTGGACGTCCACAGCCTACGAGCAGTACTTC	CAWTSTAYEQYF
TRBV5-1	many	TRBJ2-7	NA	TGCGCCAGCAGCTTTGGACCCCCCCCGGTTCCCCCGCCGGGCTCCTACGAGCAGTACTTC	CASSFGPPPVPPPGSYEQYF